A selection of T cell receptor beta chains follows, all from one sample in a study of ipilimumab plus nivolumab after autologous stem cell transplantation. Assay used: immunoSEQ multiplex PCR; TCRdb lists only in-frame clones, some missing. The sample has some 14,000 clones; 65% to 85% are singletons. Sequencing was performed on PBMCs, taken in a trial of ipilimumab plus nivolumab as post-transplant consolidation. These receptors were collected from a male donor with primary mediastinal lymphoma. The CDR3 runs from the conserved cysteine through the conserved F or W. The D gene is left open where the match is weak. Not all rows give a size; the values are once, few, many and, for expanded clones, a class.

j_gene	abundance	v_gene	d_gene	CDR3nt	CDR3aa
TRBJ2-3	NA	TRBV19	TRBD2	TGTGCCAGTTCCCGGACTAGCGGGAGAACAGATACGCAGTATTTT	CASSRTSGRTDTQYF
TRBJ2-7	few	TRBV9	TRBD2	TGTGCCAGCAGCCCTAGGGGGACTAGTCGGCACGAGCAGTACTTC	CASSPRGTSRHEQYF
TRBJ1-5	NA	TRBV6-1	TRBD1	TGTGCCAGCAGTGGGGGCGTTTTTTCAGGGGGGAATCAGCCCCAGCATTTT	CASSGGVFSGGNQPQHF
TRBJ2-7	NA	TRBV11-2	TRBD1	TGTGCCAGCAGTTACCCTTCCGGGACAGGGCCCTACGAGCAGTACTTC	CASSYPSGTGPYEQYF
TRBJ2-3	NA	TRBV7-6	NA	TGTGCCAGCAGCTTTGACCTAGGGGCAGATACGCAGTATTTT	CASSFDLGADTQYF
TRBJ1-5	few	TRBV29-1	NA	TGCAGCGTTGGTGCCAGCTCGGGGGATCAGCCCCAGCATTTT	CSVGASSGDQPQHF
TRBJ1-1	NA	TRBV28	TRBD1	TGTGCCAGCAGTGGAGGGGGCAAAAACACTGAAGCTTTCTTT	CASSGGGKNTEAFF
TRBJ1-1	NA	TRBV7-9	NA	TGTGCCAGCAGCAAAACAGGGTTGGGCACTGAAGCTTTCTTT	CASSKTGLGTEAFF
TRBJ2-4	NA	TRBV11-2	TRBD1	TGTGCCAGCAGCCAGGACAGGGGAGGGAACATTCAGTACTTC	CASSQDRGGNIQYF
TRBJ2-6	NA	TRBV11-2	NA	TGTGCCAGCAGCTTCGGTAGGGGTTCCGGGGCCAACGTCCTGACTTTC	CASSFGRGSGANVLTF
TRBJ2-3	NA	TRBV5-6	TRBD2	TGTGCCAGCAGGCGACTAGCGACTAGCACAGATACGCAGTATTTT	CASRRLATSTDTQYF
TRBJ1-6	NA	TRBV6-4	NA	TGTGCCAGCAGTGACTCGACAGATAATTCACCCCTCCACTTT	CASSDSTDNSPLHF
TRBJ1-6	NA	TRBV7-9	NA	TGTGCCAGCAGCTCTGTCCAGGGAGATAATTCACCCCTCCACTTT	CASSSVQGDNSPLHF
TRBJ1-1	NA	TRBV5-1	NA	TGCGCCAGCCTCGGACCTATGAACACTGAAGCTTTCTTT	CASLGPMNTEAFF
TRBJ1-5	NA	TRBV7-2	TRBD1	TGTGCCAGCAGGGGACAGGGCAATCAGCCCCAGCATTTT	CASRGQGNQPQHF
TRBJ2-6	once	TRBV19	NA	TGTGCCAGTACCCCGTCTGGCTCTGGGGCCAACGTCCTGACTTTC	CASTPSGSGANVLTF
TRBJ2-3	NA	TRBV19	NA	TGTGCCAGTTCTATTCGGGCTAGCGGCACAGATACGCAGTATTTT	CASSIRASGTDTQYF
TRBJ2-7	medium-sized	TRBV5-4	TRBD2	TGTGCCAGCAGCTTCACTAGCGGCTACGAGCAGTACTTC	CASSFTSGYEQYF
TRBJ2-5	NA	TRBV9	TRBD2	TGTGCCAGCAGCCCCGCAGGGACTAGCGGGAGAGAGACCCAGTACTTC	CASSPAGTSGRETQYF
TRBJ2-7	NA	TRBV6-5	TRBD2	TGTGCCAGCAGCTGGACTAGCGGGGGATCCTACGAGCAGTACTTC	CASSWTSGGSYEQYF
TRBJ1-1	NA	TRBV19	NA	TGTGCCAGTAGTATAAGGAGTGAAGCTTTCTTT	CASSIRSEAFF
TRBJ2-1	NA	TRBV7-2	NA	TGTGCCAGCAGCTTCGTAGGACATGAGCAGTTCTTC	CASSFVGHEQFF
TRBJ1-2	few	TRBV6-5	NA	TGTGCCAGCAGTACGGGTTTCTATGGCTACACCTTC	CASSTGFYGYTF
TRBJ2-7	NA	TRBV27	NA	TGTGCCAGCCCCAACGAGGTGGTTCCCTACGAGCAGTACTTC	CASPNEVVPYEQYF
TRBJ2-2	NA	TRBV7-7	NA	TGTGCTAGCAGCCCTTTCGGGGGCACCGGGGAGCTGTTTTTT	CASSPFGGTGELFF
TRBJ1-6	few	TRBV11-2	NA	TGTGCCAGCACCGAGATGAGGGTCCATTCCTATAATTCACCCCTCCACTTT	CASTEMRVHSYNSPLHF
TRBJ2-5	NA	TRBV5-6	NA	TGTGCCAGCAGCTTGGGTGTTGAGACCCAGTACTTC	CASSLGVETQYF
TRBJ2-7	NA	TRBV7-2	TRBD2	TGTGCCAGCAGCATTAGCGGGAGGGCCCGGGTCGAGCAGTACTTC	CASSISGRARVEQYF
TRBJ1-3	once	TRBV7-8	NA	TGTGCCAGCAGCTCCCAGACGAGCTCTGGAAACACCATATATTTT	CASSSQTSSGNTIYF
TRBJ2-1	few	TRBV5-6	NA	TGTGCCAGCAATTTCCGACGGCAGTTCTACAATGAGCAGTTCTTC	CASNFRRQFYNEQFF
TRBJ2-7	NA	TRBV5-1	TRBD1	TGCGCCAGCAGCTTGCGTCCAGGGGGCAGCTACGAGCAGTACTTC	CASSLRPGGSYEQYF
TRBJ1-5	NA	TRBV6-5	NA	TGTGCCAGCACCTCGCGGGGGGCTAATCAGCCCCAGCATTTT	CASTSRGANQPQHF
TRBJ2-1	NA	TRBV4-1	TRBD2	TGCGCCAGCAGCCAACCCAGCGGGGCAGCCTACAATGAGCAGTTCTTC	CASSQPSGAAYNEQFF
TRBJ1-4	NA	TRBV9	NA	TGTGCCAGCAGCGTAGCTCACAGGGCAGGGGAAAAACTGTTTTTT	CASSVAHRAGEKLFF
TRBJ2-3	NA	TRBV2	NA	TGTGCCAGCAGTACTAGACAGTTTAGCACAGATACGCAGTATTTT	CASSTRQFSTDTQYF
TRBJ2-1	NA	TRBV5-1	NA	TGCGCCAGCAGCTTGGACTCCTGGACTGAGCAGTTCTTC	CASSLDSWTEQFF
TRBJ1-4	NA	TRBV5-6	NA	TGTGCCAGCAACCTGGTAGGGGGTACTAATGAAAAACTGTTTTTT	CASNLVGGTNEKLFF